One T cell receptor (beta chain) is described in this entry. The antigen it binds to is not known. Base qualities are not provided; no much larger clone lies one nucleotide away. This record belongs to a study of T cell changes during pregnancy in multiple sclerosis (dated by TCRdb to about 2019). The study in broad terms: In women with multiple sclerosis, the researchers looked at how the T cell repertoire shifted as pregnancy progressed.

CDR1 and CDR2, per the germline V gene (reference sequence), are SEHNR and FQNEAQ. Unmatched junction bases come to 7, with V trimmed by 2 bases and J by 5 bases. From cysteine to phenylalanine, the CDR3 is 15 amino acids long. The retained sequence is limited to the CDR3, 45 bases, with the frame set at the first base. Library creation used the immunoSEQ multiplex PCR assay. Entries here come from immuneACCESS through TCRdb and include only in-frame sequences with V and J called. Some clones fail to appear in such tables; in the studies checked, an unresolved V gene covers under half of the shortfall, and the cause of the remainder is unknown. The sample profile shows 23,000 or so clones; roughly 86% of them were found once. The top ten hold about 13% of the sample.

Sequencing was performed on CD8+ T cells from peripheral blood mononuclear cells, taken in the first trimester of pregnancy. This clonotype originated in a female donor in good health, enrolled as a control in a pregnancy study. The chain links TRBV7-9 with TRBJ2-5; TRBD2 aligns with 8 central bases. The DNA sequence follows: TGTGCCAGCAGCTTATCGGCGGGAGGTGGGGAGACCCAGTACTTC. This is translated as CASSLSAGGGETQYF.